Listed below are T cell receptor beta chains from one sample, sequenced in a study of glioma-infiltrating T cells after dendritic cell vaccination. The table came from immunoSEQ multiplex PCR; TCRdb's copy has only in-frame clones and leaves some out. The sample has roughly 56,000 clones, more than 75% seen once; the top ten hold approximately 9.6%. The starting material was blood, obtained after dendritic cell vaccination. These receptors came from a human donor with glioblastoma. The CDR3 runs from the conserved cysteine through the conserved F or W. A D gene is named only where the DNA matches it firmly. Clone size is shown for a subset of rows, as once, few, many or a class of expanded clone.

clone_size j_call d_call v_call cdr3_aa cdr3_nt
- TRBJ1-6 - TRBV7-9 CASSLAFNSPLHF TGTGCCAGCAGCTTAGCCTTTAATTCACCCCTCCACTTT
- TRBJ2-2 TRBD2 TRBV5-4 CASSLGTSGGRSTGELFF TGTGCCAGCAGCCTAGGGACTAGCGGGGGGCGGAGCACCGGGGAGCTGTTTTTT
- TRBJ2-7 - TRBV28 CASSLKSLPYEQYF TGTGCCAGCAGTTTGAAAAGCCTTCCCTACGAGCAGTACTTC
- TRBJ1-1 - TRBV6-5 CASSFGSTEAFF TGTGCCAGCAGCTTCGGTAGCACTGAAGCTTTCTTT
once TRBJ1-1 - TRBV7-3 CASSLYSNTEAFF TGTGCCAGCAGCTTATACTCGAACACTGAAGCTTTCTTT
- TRBJ1-6 TRBD1 TRBV4-3 CASSQVVLGDRAISPLHF TGCGCCAGCAGCCAAGTGGTGCTGGGGGACAGGGCTATCTCCCCCCTCCACTTT
- TRBJ2-2 TRBD2 TRBV9 CASSPPSGGNTGELFF TGTGCCAGCAGCCCTCCTAGCGGGGGGAACACCGGGGAGCTGTTTTTT
- TRBJ2-3 - TRBV1 CTSSQAGSAGTDTQYF TGCACCAGCAGCCAAGCCGGGTCCGCGGGCACAGATACGCAGTATTTT
once TRBJ2-7 TRBD2 TRBV27 CASSPSGLAGREQYF TGTGCCAGCAGTCCTTCTGGGCTAGCGGGTCGCGAGCAGTACTTC
- TRBJ2-6 - TRBV27 CAAAHSGANVLTF TGTGCTGCGGCGCACTCTGGGGCCAACGTCCTGACTTTC
- TRBJ2-5 - TRBV5-4 CASSLARDQETQYF TGTGCCAGCAGCTTAGCCCGGGATCAAGAGACCCAGTACTTC
- TRBJ2-7 TRBD1 TRBV9 CASSVGNRGSYEQYF TGTGCCAGCAGCGTAGGTAACAGGGGCTCCTACGAGCAGTACTTC
once TRBJ2-3 - TRBV9 CASSVSSGVYTDTQYF TGTGCCAGCAGCGTATCATCCGGGGTGTACACAGATACGCAGTATTTT
- TRBJ2-5 - TRBV7-9 CASSLGSSQETQYF TGTGCCAGCAGCTTAGGGTCTAGCCAAGAGACCCAGTACTTC
once TRBJ2-3 TRBD1 TRBV14 CASSQQGASTDTQYF TGTGCCAGCAGCCAACAGGGGGCTAGCACAGATACGCAGTATTTT
- TRBJ1-5 - TRBV2 CASSELGGDNQPQHF TGTGCCAGCAGTGAACTAGGGGGGGACAATCAGCCCCAGCATTTT
- TRBJ2-5 TRBD1 TRBV4-2 CASSQDGPGSGGRKYF TGTGCCAGCAGCCAAGATGGTCCCGGCTCAGGGGGCCGTAAGTACTTC
- TRBJ2-5 TRBD2 TRBV30 CASLSLAGMKTQYF TGTGCCTCTTTATCATTAGCGGGGATGAAGACCCAGTACTTC
- TRBJ2-1 TRBD2 TRBV9 CASSVRRAGAYNEQFF TGTGCCAGCAGCGTACGTCGGGCGGGGGCCTACAATGAGCAGTTCTTC
once TRBJ2-7 TRBD2 TRBV7-8 CASSLSSASGALAEQYF TGTGCCAGCAGCTTATCCTCGGCTAGCGGGGCCCTGGCCGAGCAGTACTTC
- TRBJ1-3 TRBD1 TRBV11-2 CASSFEGAFGNTIYF TGTGCCAGCAGCTTCGAGGGGGCGTTTGGAAACACCATATATTTT
- TRBJ2-3 TRBD2 TRBV6-5 CASSAGLAGRDTQYF TGTGCCAGCAGTGCGGGACTAGCAGGGCGGGATACGCAGTATTTT
- TRBJ2-3 - TRBV5-1 CASSLGTVTDTQYF TGCGCCAGCAGCTTGGGGACAGTCACAGATACGCAGTATTTT
- TRBJ2-1 - TRBV4-1 CASSQYSSVESEFF TGCGCCAGCAGCCAATATTCTAGCGTAGAATCCGAGTTCTTC
- TRBJ1-4 TRBD1 TRBV29-1 CSVERGGGLDEKLFF TGCAGCGTTGAAAGAGGGGGCGGGTTGGATGAAAAACTGTTTTTT
- TRBJ1-2 TRBD1 TRBV29-1 CSVPGQGNYGYTF TGCAGCGTCCCGGGACAGGGTAACTATGGCTACACCTTC
- TRBJ2-3 - TRBV20-1 CSARVVDTQYF TGCAGTGCTAGAGTAGTGGATACGCAGTATTTT
- TRBJ1-4 - TRBV18 CASSPQTSQAHEKLFF TGTGCCAGCTCACCACAGACCAGCCAGGCTCATGAAAAACTGTTTTTT
- TRBJ2-7 TRBD1 TRBV15 CATSRDRGPYEQYF TGTGCCACCAGCCGGGACAGGGGTCCCTACGAGCAGTACTTC
- TRBJ2-3 TRBD2 TRBV4-1 CASSQDSLAVVSDTQYF TGCGCCAGCAGCCAAGATTCCCTAGCGGTTGTATCAGACACGCAGTATTTT
- TRBJ2-1 TRBD2 TRBV2 CASTRRASGGAGEQFF TGTGCCAGCACCCGAAGGGCTAGCGGGGGGGCCGGTGAGCAGTTCTTC
- TRBJ1-1 TRBD1 TRBV6-5 CASRDRGRGTEAFF TGTGCCAGCAGGGACAGGGGGCGCGGAACTGAAGCTTTCTTT
- TRBJ2-5 TRBD2 TRBV7-2 CASSLGLAGGQETQYF TGTGCCAGCAGCTTAGGACTAGCGGGGGGCCAAGAGACCCAGTACTTC
- TRBJ2-3 - TRBV5-1 CASSLTGRPGTDTQYF TGCGCCAGCAGCTTGACAGGGAGACCTGGCACAGATACGCAGTATTTT
few TRBJ2-1 TRBD1 TRBV7-2 CASSFGTEYNEQFF TGTGCCAGCAGCTTCGGGACAGAGTACAATGAGCAGTTCTTC
- TRBJ1-1 - TRBV4-3 CASSQVGGGKGYTEAFF TGCGCCAGCAGCCAAGTAGGGGGTGGGAAGGGGTACACTGAAGCTTTCTTT
- TRBJ2-3 TRBD1 TRBV29-1 CSVEGGMGQLTDTQYF TGCAGCGTTGAAGGTGGAATGGGACAGTTAACAGATACGCAGTATTTT
- TRBJ2-7 TRBD1 TRBV7-2 CASSLYGTGAYEQYF TGTGCCAGCAGCTTATATGGGACAGGGGCCTACGAGCAGTACTTC
- TRBJ2-7 TRBD1 TRBV11-2 CASSLNTGQVTYEQYF TGTGCCAGCAGCTTAAATACGGGACAGGTGACCTACGAGCAGTACTTC
- TRBJ2-5 - TRBV7-2 CASSQGQTKGETQYF TGTGCCAGCAGCCAAGGGCAAACCAAGGGGGAGACCCAGTACTTC
few TRBJ1-2 - TRBV19 CASSIVGSNGYTF TGTGCCAGTAGTATAGTCGGGTCTAATGGCTACACCTTC
- TRBJ2-7 TRBD2 TRBV13 CASSLGGLAGREQYF TGTGCCAGCAGCTTAGGGGGACTAGCGGGTCGCGAGCAGTACTTC
- TRBJ2-7 TRBD1 TRBV9 CASSSGTGSEQYF TGTGCCAGCAGCTCCGGGACAGGATCCGAGCAGTACTTC
- TRBJ1-2 - TRBV18 CASSPAGVNYGYTF TGTGCCAGCTCGCCGGCGGGAGTTAACTATGGCTACACCTTC
few TRBJ1-1 - TRBV27 CASRLTGNTEAFF TGTGCCAGTAGACTTACAGGGAACACTGAAGCTTTCTTT
- TRBJ1-6 TRBD1 TRBV4-3 CASSQGQGRSPLHF TGCGCCAGCAGCCAAGGACAGGGCAGGTCACCCCTCCACTTT
- TRBJ1-1 - TRBV27 CASSFYRNTEAFF TGTGCCAGCAGTTTCTACCGGAACACTGAAGCTTTCTTT
- TRBJ2-7 - TRBV28 CASSAGAYEQYF TGTGCCAGCAGTGCCGGAGCCTACGAGCAGTACTTC
- TRBJ1-1 TRBD1 TRBV23-1 CASSQPGQITNTEAFF TGCGCCAGCAGTCAGCCGGGACAGATAACGAACACTGAAGCTTTCTTT
- TRBJ2-1 TRBD2 TRBV19 CASSRAQGGYNEQFF TGTGCCAGTAGCAGGGCCCAGGGAGGGTACAATGAGCAGTTCTTC
- TRBJ1-1 TRBD1 TRBV4-2 CASSQDGTAAWNTEAFF TGTGCCAGCAGCCAAGATGGGACAGCTGCTTGGAACACTGAAGCTTTCTTT
- TRBJ1-5 TRBD1 TRBV7-9 CASSLDGTGTQPQHF TGTGCCAGCAGCTTAGATGGGACAGGGACGCAGCCCCAGCATTTT
- TRBJ2-5 - TRBV30 CAWSVMSGAQYF TGTGCCTGGAGTGTAATGTCGGGGGCCCAGTACTTC